This T cell receptor (beta chain) derives from a study of identifying expanded T cells in peripheral blood. The CDR3 extends over 16 amino acids. Germline CDR1 MDHEN, CDR2 SYDVKM. Trimming removed 5 bases from V and 0 bases from J, with 14 bases in between. Sequencing used immunoSEQ multiplex PCR; TCRdb keeps in-frame clones, though not all of them. The data contain more than 80,000 clones, around 89% of them seen just once; the ten biggest clones take up roughly 4%. This chain uses TRBV28 with TRBJ1-3; perhaps TRBD1 as D (5 bases). The receptor was derived from a person between 18 and 69 years old in good health. Material: blood. CDR3 sequence: CASSTGGSYSGNTIYF. Here the CDR3 DNA reads TGTGCCAGCAGTACCGGGGGGAGTTACTCTGGAAACACCATATATTTT.